This T cell receptor beta chain was recorded in a study of immune characterization of retroperitoneal liposarcoma. TCRdb reanalysed the PCR reads using MiXCR and keeps one entry per CDR3 protein. The table shows some 10,000 distinct CDR3 sequences, with around a quarter occurring only once. This TCR was recovered from a female donor with retroperitoneal liposarcoma. Sequencing was performed on tumor tissue.

The CDR3, as DNA: TGTGCCAGCAGTCACCGTTACAGGGGGCGATACAATGAGCAGTTCTTC. Amino acids: CASSHRYRGRYNEQFF. The chain combines TRBV12-3 or TRBV12-4 with TRBJ2-1; TRBD1 aligns across 9 bases. The CDR3 has 16 residues. V was clipped by 5 bases and J by 4 bases; unmatched bases: 9.